These 11 T cell receptor beta chains originate from one sample sequenced in a study of blood T cell repertoires in COVID-19. Sequenced by immunoSEQ multiplex PCR; TCRdb stores in-frame clones only, minus some. In the table there are about 190,000 clones, approximately 87% of which are singletons. The specimen sequenced was peripheral blood. Receptors originate from a woman in her sixties or seventies with COVID-19, enrolled during active disease.

The chain uses TRBV19 and TRBJ1-1; 7 bases align to TRBD1. V shed 5 bases and J 1 base; nucleotides not matched to a gene: 7. Germline V gene lookup returns CDR1 LNHDA and CDR2 SQIVND (reference sequence). The CDR3 spans 15 residues. The DNA for the CDR3 is TGTGCCAGTAGTCGAACGGGACAGCCGAACACTGAAGCTTTCTTT. Translating gives CASSRTGQPNTEAFF.

The chain is built from TRBV25-1 and TRBJ2-7; the match to TRBD1 covers 7 bases. The germline CDR1 and CDR2 sequences are MGHDK and SYGVNS. The length of the CDR3 is 16 residues. Germline trimming cut 8 bases from V and 0 bases from J; bases unmatched to any gene: 13. The CDR3 is CASSQMGTVGSYEQYF. The CDR3 DNA follows: TGTGCCAGCTCCCAAATGGGGACAGTCGGCTCCTACGAGCAGTACTTC.

This chain joins TRBV11-1 and TRBJ2-4, with TRBD2 matching over 8 bases. The CDR3 is 14 amino acids. Looked up from germline, CDR1 is SGHAT and CDR2 is FQDESV (reference sequence). Trimming took 4 bases from V and 7 from J; bases not matched to a gene: 6. The CDR3 sequence is CASSSGTRGNIQYF. The DNA of the CDR3 is TGTGCCAGCAGCTCCGGGACTAGGGGGAACATTCAGTACTTC.

This chain uses TRBV5-1 with TRBJ2-7, with 11 bases matching TRBD1. Trimming took 4 bases from V and 7 from J; bases not matched to a gene: 7. Germline lookup yields CDR1 SGHRS and CDR2 YFSETQ. The CDR3 consists of 14 residues. The CDR3 is CASSPGTGGEEQYF. CDR3 in DNA: TGCGCCAGCAGCCCCGGGACAGGGGGTGAAGAGCAGTACTTC.

The chain links TRBV3-1 (or the pseudogene TRBV3-2) to TRBJ2-6; 10 nucleotides agree with TRBD1. J gave up 2 bases and V 3 bases, and 4 bases lay outside the gene matches. Looked up from germline, CDR1 is LGHDT and CDR2 is YNNKEL (reference sequence). The length of the CDR3 is 17 residues. The CDR3 DNA follows: TGTGCCAGCAGCCAGATGGACAGGGGGGCTGGGGCCAACGTCCTGACTTTC. Protein product: CASSQMDRGAGANVLTF.

The table lists this clone with a count of one. This rearrangement joins TRBV19 to TRBJ1-1, with 7 bases aligning to TRBD1. Germline trimming cut 5 bases from V and 9 bases from J; bases unmatched to any gene: 3. CDR3 length equals 11 residues. Germline V gene data show CDR1 as LNHDA and CDR2 as SQIVND (reference sequence). The CDR3 is CASSRTGKAFF. In DNA form, the CDR3 reads TGTGCCAGTAGTCGGACAGGCAAAGCTTTCTTT.

V gene TRBV19 combines with J gene TRBJ2-5; 7 bases are a match to TRBD2. The CDR3 totals 17 residues. Germline trimming cut 0 bases from V and 2 bases from J; bases unmatched to any gene: 9. From germline, CDR1 is LNHDA and CDR2 SQIVND (reference sequence). CDR3 in amino acids: CASSIDRGRAFQETQYF. CDR3 coding DNA: TGTGCCAGTAGTATAGATCGGGGGAGGGCTTTTCAAGAGACCCAGTACTTC.

This clone was seen only once. The V gene is TRBV7-9, the J gene TRBJ1-1; 7 positions agree with TRBD1. Germline V lookup: CDR1 SEHNR, CDR2 FQNEAQ (reference sequence). The length of the CDR3 is 18 residues. Losses at the gene ends were 3 bases for V and 1 base for J; bases not matched to a gene: 14. The CDR3 region has the DNA TGTGCCAGCAGCTTTTTCGTGGGGACAGACAAAAAGAACACTGAAGCTTTCTTT. Translated: CASSFFVGTDKKNTEAFF.

The count of this clone is one. This chain connects TRBV9 to TRBJ1-1, with TRBD1 identical over 7 bases. This CDR3 has 14 residues. CDR1 SGDLS and CDR2 YYNGEE come from the germline V gene. With 1 base clipped from V and 3 bases from J, the junction kept 3 bases outside the gene matches. The chain's CDR3 is CASSVLQGDTEAFF. CDR3 DNA: TGTGCCAGCAGCGTATTGCAGGGGGACACTGAAGCTTTCTTT.

As DNA, the CDR3 is TGTGCCAGCACCGTCGCAGGACAGGGGGCAGAGACCCAGTACTTC. This gives the protein CASTVAGQGAETQYF. V gene TRBV5-4 combines with J gene TRBJ2-5; 11 bases line up with TRBD1. With 6 bases clipped from V and 4 bases from J, the junction kept 8 bases outside the gene matches. The CDR3 consists of 15 residues. Looked up from germline, CDR1 is SGHNT and CDR2 is YYREEE (reference sequence).

The chain is built from TRBV21-1 and TRBJ2-7; TRBD2 is the table's D call and was not checked against the DNA. TRBV21-1 counts as a pseudogene. CDR3 length: 17 residues. The CDR3 protein is CASSKGTASGGVYEQYF. Here the CDR3 DNA reads TGTGCCAGCAGCAAAGGAACGGCTAGCGGGGGTGTCTACGAGCAGTACTTC.